Shown below are 32 T cell receptor beta chains from a single sample sequenced in a study of T cell responses to AZD1222 COVID-19 vaccine. Repertoires were generated with immunoSEQ multiplex PCR, while TCRdb's copy carries only in-frame clones and drops some. The profile shows 150,000 to 200,000 clones, about 94% of them singletons. Here the sequenced sample was peripheral blood, taken on day 0 of AZD1222 vaccination. The source is an adult in good health.

The V and J genes are TRBV19 and TRBJ1-5; tentative D call: TRBD1 (6 bases). The germline V gene encodes CDR1 LNHDA and CDR2 SQIVND (reference sequence). This CDR3 is built from 16 residues. Trimming left V 7 bases short and J 7 bases short, with 23 bases between. The CDR3 DNA is TGTGCCAGTATCCACACCGGACAGAGACCAGGACAGCCCCAGCATTTT. Translated: CASIHTGQRPGQPQHF. Complete variable domain (other parts from reference TRBV19 and TRBJ1-5): DGGITQSPKYLFRKEGQNVTLSCEQNLNHDAMYWYRQDPGQGLRLIYYSQIVNDFQKGDIAEGYSVSREKKESFPLTVTSAQKNPTAFYLCASIHTGQRPGQPQHFGDGTRLSIL.

The gene calls are TRBV27 and TRBJ2-7, with 8 positions matching TRBD1. V shed 6 bases and J 4 bases; nucleotides not matched to a gene: 11. Germline CDR1 and CDR2: MNHEY and SMNVEV (reference sequence). This CDR3 is built from 15 residues. Here the CDR3 DNA reads TGTGCCAGCAGGGGGACAGGTCTACGAATTTACGAGCAGTACTTC. It encodes CASRGTGLRIYEQYF.

Of note for this clone: One junction end does not reproduce the germline sequence, and a read error may be involved. This chain uses TRBV13 with TRBJ1-4; 9 nucleotides line up with TRBD1. The germline V gene encodes CDR1 PRHDT and CDR2 FYEKMQ (reference sequence). The length of the CDR3 is 15 residues. The CDR3 here is CASSLGGQGGEKLFF. CDR3 sequence (DNA): TGTGCCAGCAGCCTAGGGGGACAGGGCGGAGAAAAACTGTTTTTT.

The chain has TRBV9 and TRBJ2-1, with 11 bases that match TRBD2. V was pared by 4 bases and J by 3 bases, with 6 bases of the junction left unmatched. The CDR3 is 16 amino acids. Per the germline V gene, CDR1 is SGDLS and CDR2 is YYNGEE. CDR3 bases: TGTGCCAGCAGCCCTAGGGGACTAGCGGACTACAATGAGCAGTTCTTC. Translation: CASSPRGLADYNEQFF. Based on the CDR3 plus reference TRBV9 and TRBJ2-1, the full variable domain is DSGVTQTPKHLITATGQRVTLRCSPRSGDLSVYWYQQSLDQGLQFLIQYYNGEERAKGNILERFSAQQFPDLHSELNLSSLELGDSALYFCASSPRGLADYNEQFFGPGTRLTVL.

The chain carries TRBV2 and TRBJ2-7; tentative D call: TRBD2 (6 bases). The CDR3 has 12 residues. V lost 4 bases and J lost 7, with 11 bases in between. Germline V CDR1 and CDR2: SNHLY, FYNNEI. The CDR3 spells CASSGPAGEQYF. CDR3 DNA sequence: TGTGCCAGCAGTGGCCCGGCGGGGGAGCAGTACTTC.

This clone was counted a single time. The chain links TRBV3-1 (or the pseudogene TRBV3-2) to TRBJ1-5; D gene unclear. V lost 0 bases, J lost 1 base, and 7 bases lay in between. CDR3 length: 15 residues. CDR1 and CDR2 from the germline V gene are LGHDT and YNNKEL (reference sequence). Here the CDR3 reads CASSQDRVSNQPQHF. The DNA of the CDR3 is TGTGCCAGCAGCCAAGATAGGGTGAGCAATCAGCCCCAGCATTTT.

The chain carries TRBV7-9 and TRBJ2-2, with D hard to call. Trimming took off 1 base at V and 6 bases at J, with 12 bases between the two ends. The CDR3 consists of 15 residues. Germline values: CDR1 SEHNR, CDR2 FQNEAQ (reference sequence). CDR3 nucleotide sequence: TGTGCCAGCAGCTTAGACAAATCCCAAGCCGGGGAGCTGTTTTTT. Translation gives CASSLDKSQAGELFF.

This sequence joins TRBV5-1 and TRBJ2-2; 7 bases match TRBD2. The CDR3 contains 15 residues. The germline CDR1 and CDR2 sequences are SGHRS and YFSETQ. The V segment lost 4 bases and the J segment 1 base; nucleotides outside the gene matches: 4. The CDR3 DNA sequence: TGCGCCAGCAGCCCCGGACTAGTGAACACCGGGGAGCTGTTTTTT. Its protein is CASSPGLVNTGELFF.

The CDR3, as DNA: TGTGCCTGGAGTGGTGGTGGTTCTGGAAACACCATATATTTT. Translated: CAWSGGGSGNTIYF. The genes are TRBV30 and TRBJ1-3; no reliable D call. Trimming left V 1 base short and J 1 base short, with 8 bases between. Germline V gives CDR1 GTSNPN, CDR2 SVGIG (reference sequence). The CDR3 covers 14 residues.

This chain uses TRBV28 with TRBJ1-1, with TRBD1 as a possible D gene (5 bases). Germline-derived CDR1 and CDR2 are MDHEN and SYDVKM. The CDR3 consists of 17 residues. Trimming shortened V by 4 bases and J by 8 bases, and 26 bases separated the two germline ends. This CDR3 is CASSSLVDRGQRGEAFF. In DNA form, the CDR3 reads TGTGCCAGCAGTTCCCTTGTTGACCGGGGCCAACGAGGCGAAGCTTTCTTT.

The rearrangement links TRBV10-1 to TRBJ2-4; 8 bases agree with TRBD2. Trimming took 4 bases from V and 3 from J; bases not matched to a gene: 17. The CDR3 sequence is 19 residues long. In germline, CDR1 is WNHNN, CDR2 SYGVQD (reference sequence). This chain's CDR3 is CASSADSRGGGLNKNIQYF. The CDR3 region has the DNA TGCGCCAGCAGTGCCGACAGTCGGGGGGGTGGTCTAAACAAAAACATTCAGTACTTC.

The V call is TRBV4-2, the J call TRBJ1-6; TRBD1 matches at 9 bases. This CDR3 contains 17 residues. J was trimmed by 9 bases and V by 0 bases; bases with no gene match: 9. Germline V gene data show CDR1 as LGHNA and CDR2 as YNFKEQ. The CDR3 sequence: CASSQDGTGLPTSPLHF. The CDR3 nucleotides read TGTGCCAGCAGCCAAGATGGGACAGGGCTCCCCACTTCACCCCTCCACTTT.

The chain uses TRBV5-1 and TRBJ2-1; D unclear. This CDR3 is 12 amino acids long. V was shortened by 5 bases and J by 6 bases, with 9 bases between the two germline ends. Germline V gives CDR1 SGHRS, CDR2 YFSETQ. The chain's CDR3 is CASSRSPNEQFF. The CDR3 DNA reads as TGCGCCAGCAGTCGGTCCCCCAATGAGCAGTTCTTC.

The chain carries TRBV7-6 and TRBJ2-7; 7 bases align to TRBD2. The CDR3 contains 16 residues. With V trimmed by 2 bases and J by 3 bases, 10 bases remained unmatched. The germline V gene has CDR1 SGHVS and CDR2 FNYEAQ. This chain's CDR3 is CASSLSVGASGYEQYF. In nucleotides, the CDR3 is TGTGCCAGCAGCTTATCGGTAGGGGCTAGCGGCTACGAGCAGTACTTC.

The gene calls are TRBV28 and TRBJ2-2, with D tentatively TRBD1 (5 bases). The CDR3 is 12 amino acids. V lost 8 bases to trimming and J lost 5 bases, with 9 bases between them. The V gene's germline CDR1 is MDHEN and CDR2 SYDVKM. The CDR3 region is CASGARTGELFF. CDR3 in DNA: TGTGCCAGCGGGGCAAGGACCGGGGAGCTGTTTTTT.

The chain recombines TRBV27 with TRBJ2-1; 7 positions match TRBD2. The germline gives CDR1 MNHEY, CDR2 SMNVEV (reference sequence). The junction had 5 bases not matched to a gene; V was cut back by 3 bases and J by 0 bases. The CDR3 length is 16 residues. The CDR3 protein is CASSFRGGSSYNEQFF. Written as DNA, the CDR3 is TGTGCCAGCAGTTTCCGGGGCGGGAGCTCCTACAATGAGCAGTTCTTC.

V is TRBV5-1 and J is TRBJ2-3; 9 nucleotides match TRBD2. After removal of 4 bases from V and 3 bases from J, the junction contained 6 bases not matched to a gene. CDR3 length equals 15 residues. Germline CDR1 SGHRS, CDR2 YFSETQ. Written as DNA, the CDR3 is TGCGCCAGCAGCCACCTTGCGGGAGGGACAGATACGCAGTATTTT. As protein: CASSHLAGGTDTQYF. The whole variable domain, remainder taken from reference TRBV5-1 and TRBJ2-3, is KAGVTQTPRYLIKTRGQQVTLSCSPISGHRSVSWYQQTPGQGLQFLFEYFSETQRNKGNFPGRFSGRQFSNSRSEMNVSTLELGDSALYLCASSHLAGGTDTQYFGPGTRLTVL.

This clone showed up just once. V gene TRBV24-1 combines with J gene TRBJ2-3, with 9 bases identical to TRBD1. CDR1 and CDR2 from the germline V gene are KGHDR and SFDVKD. After removal of 7 bases from V and 6 bases from J, the junction contained 4 bases not matched to a gene. The CDR3 loop spans 13 amino acids. The CDR3 sequence: CATSQQGADTQYF. DNA for the CDR3: TGTGCCACCAGCCAACAGGGGGCCGATACGCAGTATTTT.

The V gene is TRBV7-9, the J gene TRBJ1-2; 12 nucleotides align to TRBD1. Germline V lookup: CDR1 SEHNR, CDR2 FQNEAQ (reference sequence). Losses at the gene ends were 5 bases for V and 4 bases for J; bases not matched to a gene: 5. This CDR3 region has 15 residues. CDR3 loop: CASSRDRGHGYGYTF. CDR3 bases: TGTGCCAGCAGCCGGGACAGGGGGCATGGCTATGGCTACACCTTC.

This clone was counted a single time. This chain joins TRBV12-2 and TRBJ2-2; TRBD1, the table's D call, was not compared with the DNA. TRBV12-2 corresponds to a pseudogene. This CDR3 has 15 residues. In DNA, the CDR3 is TGTGCAAGTCGCTCGGACAGGGGTGACGCCGGGGAGCTGTTTTTT. It translates to CASRSDRGDAGELFF.

The chain carries TRBV6-2 or TRBV6-3 and TRBJ1-5, with D perhaps TRBD1 (5 bases). The V gene's germline CDR1 is MNHEY and CDR2 SVGEGT. This CDR3 has 17 residues. V gave up 5 bases and J gave up 5 bases, with 22 bases separating them. CDR3 in DNA: TGTGCCAGCAGTCCCCTATGGGGGAAACGGGGGGATCAGCCCCAGCATTTT. This sequence encodes CASSPLWGKRGDQPQHF.

The chain carries TRBV14 and TRBJ1-1; no definite D call. Trimming took off 1 base at V and 4 bases at J, with 16 bases between the two ends. This CDR3 comprises 16 residues. Germline CDR1 is SGHDN and CDR2 is FVKESK. The chain's CDR3 is CASSQVATPTRTEAFF. The DNA for the CDR3 is TGTGCCAGCAGCCAAGTTGCAACGCCGACACGCACTGAAGCTTTCTTT.

V gene TRBV7-3 combines with J gene TRBJ2-1; 7 bases line up with TRBD2. Germline CDR1 is SGHTA and CDR2 is FQGTGA. The length of the CDR3 is 14 residues. The trim removed 2 bases at V and 8 bases at J, leaving 6 bases unmatched. The CDR3, as DNA: TGTGCCAGCAGCTTAGGCGGGAGTACCCATGAGCAGTTCTTC. Translating gives CASSLGGSTHEQFF.

Remarks on this clone: The same CDR3 arises from other DNA sequences in this sample as well. The CDR3 nucleotides read TGCGCCAGCAGCCCCACAGGGGGCCCTAATGAAAAACTGTTTTTT. The encoded protein is CASSPTGGPNEKLFF. This rearrangement joins TRBV5-1 to TRBJ1-4, with TRBD1 matching over 9 bases. CDR1 and CDR2 (germline): SGHRS, YFSETQ. The CDR3 is 15 residues long. The trim removed 4 bases at V and 3 bases at J, leaving 4 bases unmatched.

The rearrangement joins TRBV28 to TRBJ1-4; D is ambiguous. V was shortened by 9 bases and J by 4 bases, with 15 bases between the two germline ends. Germline V lookup: CDR1 MDHEN, CDR2 SYDVKM. The CDR3 consists of 14 residues. CDR3 DNA: TGTGCCAGTGGGCTTATGGTCGGTAATGAAAAACTGTTTTTT. Its translation: CASGLMVGNEKLFF.

This clone was recorded once. The rearrangement links TRBV14 to TRBJ2-7; 7 nucleotides agree with TRBD1. Germline V gene lookup returns CDR1 SGHDN and CDR2 FVKESK. This CDR3 contains 12 residues. J lost 2 bases, V lost 8 bases, and 3 bases had no gene match. CDR3 region: CASRGQAYEQYF. In DNA form, the CDR3 reads TGTGCCAGCCGAGGACAGGCCTACGAGCAGTACTTC.

With regard to this clone: Germline is not matched at one junction end, which may reflect a read error. The chain couples TRBV5-6 to TRBJ1-2, with D unresolved. CDR1 and CDR2 (germline): SGHDT, YYEEEE. The CDR3 runs to 13 residues. CDR3 coding DNA: TGTGCCAGCAGGTTGGGGTCTAACTATGGCTACACCTTC. Translation gives CASRLGSNYGYTF.

This sequence joins TRBV6-2 or TRBV6-3 and TRBJ1-5; D possibly corresponds to TRBD1 (5 bases). V lost 8 bases, J lost 7 bases, and 15 bases lay in between. CDR3 length: 13 amino acids. Germline CDR1 reads MNHEY; CDR2 reads SVGEGT. As DNA, the CDR3 is TGTGCCAGCGGCCGCAGGGTTGAACAGCCCCAGCATTTT. Translation: CASGRRVEQPQHF.

This CDR3 reads CATSRAGTESNEQFF. DNA for the CDR3: TGTGCCACCAGCAGGGCCGGGACAGAATCCAATGAGCAGTTCTTC. The genes are TRBV15 and TRBJ2-1; 7 bases align to TRBD1. V lost 3 bases and J lost 6; bases outside the gene matches: 8. From germline, CDR1 is LNHNV and CDR2 YYDKDF (reference sequence). There are 15 residues in the CDR3.

The sample holds one count of this clone. The chain employs TRBV2 and TRBJ2-4; 8 positions agree with TRBD2. V lost 6 bases, J lost 0 bases, and 7 bases stayed unmatched. Germline CDR1 reads SNHLY; CDR2 reads FYNNEI. CDR3 size: 16 residues. For the CDR3, the DNA is TGTGCCAGCAGGCAACTAGCGGTTCTAGCCAAAAACATTCAGTACTTC. Residues: CASRQLAVLAKNIQYF.

The V and J genes are TRBV5-8 and TRBJ2-3, with D possibly being TRBD1 (5 bases). The CDR3 covers 17 residues. Trimming shortened V by 6 bases and J by 2 bases, and 22 bases separated the two germline ends. Germline CDR1 SGHTS, CDR2 YDEGEE. The CDR3 DNA reads as TGTGCCAGCAATATCTTTCAAGGCAGGGTCACCACAGATACGCAGTATTTT. This codes for CASNIFQGRVTTDTQYF.

V usage is TRBV28 and J usage is TRBJ1-5; TRBD1 might be the D (6 bases). Trimming pared 3 bases from V and 4 bases from J, leaving 16 bases between. The germline V gene encodes CDR1 MDHEN and CDR2 SYDVKM. The CDR3 loop spans 16 amino acids. The CDR3 loop reads CASSFPTGTRNQPQHF. In DNA, the CDR3 is TGTGCCAGCAGTTTTCCCACCGGGACAAGAAATCAGCCCCAGCATTTT. The full variable domain, its missing parts supplied by reference TRBV28 and TRBJ1-5, is DVKVTQSSRYLVKRTGEKVFLECVQDMDHENMFWYRQDPGLGLRLIYFSYDVKMKEKGDIPEGYSVSREKKERFSLILESASTNQTSMYLCASSFPTGTRNQPQHFGDGTRLSIL.